This paragraph covers one T cell receptor beta chain sequence. Its target is not known. With the Oncomine TCR Beta short-read assay, DNA from cultured CD4+ T cells was sequenced. Each CDR3 protein is one row after TCRdb ran MiXCR on the PCR reads. This sample has 15,000 to 20,000 distinct CDR3 sequences, with around 32% found just once. The treatment was: approximately 9-day PBMC culture with coronavirus spike peptide pools or control peptides (ViraFEST assay). The sample belongs to a study of vaccination and CD4 T cells after COVID-19. This CDR3 spans 13 amino acids. V shed 2 bases and J shed 8 bases, with 12 bases lying between them. Germline V gene data show CDR1 as KGHSH and CDR2 as LQKENI.

The sequencing input was cultured CD4+ T cells from blood. This chain connects TRBV18 to TRBJ1-2, with D unclear. The TCR sequence derives from a human donor with COVID-19. DNA for the CDR3: TGTGCCAGCTCACCATCGGATACGAGGGGCTACACCTTC. Its translation: CASSPSDTRGYTF.